This is a list of T cell receptor beta chains from one sample in a study of shared clonotypes between healthy human individuals. Sequencing was performed with immunoSEQ multiplex PCR; in TCRdb, only in-frame clones are kept and a portion is missing. Of hundreds of thousands of clones listed, more than 70% were seen once; the top ten hold around 2%. Sequenced input: memory CD4+ T cells sorted from blood. Receptor source: a woman aged 25-40 years in good health. Each CDR3 is given with its conserved first and last residue.

>TRBV30
CAWVPLRVGAFF
>TRBV27
CASSSASGSLPDEQFF
>TRBV7-2
CASSLVLADTQYF
>TRBV29-1
CSGWAGNTEAFF
>TRBV28
CASTQSVTATLLGEQYF
>TRBV19
CASSMRLNQGNGYTF
>TRBV19
CASSKLAGYPNEQFF
>TRBV5-1
CASSLSKYRGLQDGTQYF
>TRBV6-5
CASTTGNTIYF
>TRBV19
CATHRDIQYF